This T cell receptor beta chain was recorded in a study of blood T cell repertoires in COVID-19. As for the study in general: COVID-19 samples, acute and convalescent, were from the United States, Italy and Spain. PBMCs, B-cell-depleted T cells, or T cells provided the cDNA or gDNA that made up the material.

Only in-frame clones appear in the TCRdb table, and some are missing; sequencing was by immunoSEQ multiplex PCR. Found here are about 160,000 clones, 84% of them singletons; the top ten hold less than 2.5%. The V end lost 2 bases, the J end lost 5 bases, and 16 bases lay between the germline ends. Germline V lookup: CDR1 SGHTS, CDR2 YDEGEE. The CDR3 contains 15 residues. The source is a man aged 65 to 79 with acute or convalescent COVID-19. The specimen was peripheral blood. The chain links TRBV5-8 to TRBJ2-5, with D possibly being TRBD2 (5 bases). The CDR3 is CASSFRWRHEETQYF. The CDR3 region has the DNA TGTGCCAGCAGCTTCCGTTGGAGGCATGAGGAGACCCAGTACTTC.